This T cell receptor (beta chain) was captured by sequencing in a study of cytomegalovirus exposure and HLA in healthy donors. Findings and caveats of the study: Productive rates of about 87% or about 30% were seen for most TCR beta V segments in an earlier analysis. Fewer than 20,000 TCR beta sequences were associated with HLA alleles at 0.05 false discovery rate in a later analysis.

Use of 60 Vbeta and 13 Jbeta primers characterized the PCR. Data came from immunoSEQ multiplex PCR; TCRdb stores just in-frame clones and leaves some out. This table holds fewer than 150,000 clones, about 68% found once. As regards this clone: The antigen is unknown.

Germline values: CDR1 SGHVS, CDR2 FQNEAQ. V trimming: 2 bases; J trimming: 6 bases; junction bases outside the gene matches: 6. The CDR3 spans 15 residues. This receptor was obtained from a woman aged 40 to 50 in good health and CMV-seropositive. J is TRBJ1-5 and V is TRBV7-8; 8 nucleotides align to TRBD1. Sequenced sample: PBMCs. In DNA, the CDR3 is TGTGCCAGCAGCTTACACGGAGGACAGGGTCAGCCCCAGCATTTT. Amino acid sequence: CASSLHGGQGQPQHF.